A selection of T cell receptor beta chains follows, all from one sample in a study of blood T cell repertoires in COVID-19. Sequencing was performed with immunoSEQ multiplex PCR; in TCRdb, only in-frame clones are kept and a portion is missing. The sample consists of around 220,000 clones, under 85% of them appearing once. Specimen: peripheral blood. The receptors here all came from a woman between 40 and 55 years old with active or convalescent COVID-19. The CDR3 runs from the conserved cysteine through the conserved F or W. D genes are given only for firm matches. Where a row states a size, it is once, few, many or the class of an expanded clone; other rows omit it.

d_call clone_size j_call v_call cdr3_nt cdr3_aa
- few TRBJ1-5 TRBV6-2/TRBV6-3 TGTGCCAGCAGGCCTACCCTTAGGGACAACAATCAGCCCCAGCATTTT CASRPTLRDNNQPQHF
- - TRBJ1-5 TRBV7-9 TGTGCCAGCAGCCTTGACAGGTCGAATCAGCCCCAGCATTTT CASSLDRSNQPQHF
TRBD1 - TRBJ1-2 TRBV7-3 TGTGCCAGCAGCTTAACGGCACAGGGGGAGGGCGGCTACACCTTC CASSLTAQGEGGYTF
- - TRBJ2-3 TRBV21-1 TGTGCCAGCAGCCCTCGACCCAGGGCGAGCGCAGATACGCAGTATTTT CASSPRPRASADTQYF
- - TRBJ1-2 TRBV3-1/TRBV3-2 TGTGCCAGCAGCCAAGCTGGAGACAGCAACTATGGCTACACCTTC CASSQAGDSNYGYTF
TRBD2 - TRBJ2-5 TRBV30 TGTGCCTGGAGTGTCGGGTCTAGCGGGGGCCAAGAGACCCAGTACTTC CAWSVGSSGGQETQYF
TRBD1 - TRBJ2-3 TRBV19 TGTGCCAGTAGTATAGTGGGACAGGACCCCGATACGCAGTATTTT CASSIVGQDPDTQYF
- - TRBJ2-5 TRBV6-5 TGTGCCAGCAAGAGAGGGCACCAAGAGACCCAGTACTTC CASKRGHQETQYF
- few TRBJ2-7 TRBV29-1 TGCAGCGTTGAGGGGGAGGCGACCTCCTACGAGCAGTACTTC CSVEGEATSYEQYF
- - TRBJ1-1 TRBV30 TGTGCCTGGACAAGGACAGTGAACACTGAAGCTTTCTTT CAWTRTVNTEAFF
- - TRBJ1-2 TRBV5-1 TGCGCCAGCAGCCCATACCGGGACACAGACTATGGCTACACCTTC CASSPYRDTDYGYTF